One sample yielded the 22 T cell receptor beta chains listed below, sequenced in a study of T cell responses to AZD1222 COVID-19 vaccine. Libraries were prepared by immunoSEQ multiplex PCR; TCRdb keeps only in-frame clonotypes and omits some of them. The table shows 200,000 or so clones, with 75% to 90% occurring only once. The sample was peripheral blood, taken on day 0 of MenACWY control vaccination. The receptors were gathered from an adult in good health.

The J gene is TRBJ2-4, the V gene TRBV30; TRBD2 agrees at 9 bases. V trimming: 5 bases; J trimming: 4 bases; junction bases outside the gene matches: 3. The germline V gene has CDR1 GTSNPN and CDR2 SVGIG (reference sequence). This CDR3 is built from 13 residues. DNA of the CDR3: TGTGCCTGGGAGCTAGCGGGGAAAAACATTCAGTACTTC. This translates into CAWELAGKNIQYF.

The V and J genes are TRBV18 and TRBJ1-1, with D hard to call. The germline V gene has CDR1 KGHSH and CDR2 LQKENI. This CDR3 spans 13 amino acids. V dropped 6 bases and J dropped 1 base, with 9 bases sitting between them. The CDR3 spells CASSSRANTEAFF. In nucleotides, the CDR3 is TGTGCCAGCTCCTCGAGGGCGAACACTGAAGCTTTCTTT. Supplemented by reference TRBV18 and TRBJ1-1, the full variable domain reads NAGVMQNPRHLVRRRGQEARLRCSPMKGHSHVYWYRQLPEEGLKFMVYLQKENIIDESGMPKERFSAEFPKEGPSILRIQQVVRGDSAAYFCASSSRANTEAFFGQGTRLTVV.

The rearrangement uses TRBV6-1 and TRBJ2-1; 8 nucleotides line up with TRBD1. CDR3 length: 16 amino acids. The J segment lost 10 bases and the V segment lost 3 bases, leaving 14 bases of the junction unmatched. In germline, CDR1 is MNHNS, CDR2 SASEGT. The CDR3 loop is CASSDPGGRSLEEQFF. The CDR3 region has the DNA TGTGCCAGCAGTGACCCAGGGGGCAGATCGTTAGAAGAGCAGTTCTTC.

This clone was found once. This chain joins TRBV7-6 and TRBJ2-1; TRBD2 matches 10 bases. The V segment lost 7 bases and the J segment 6 bases; nucleotides outside the gene matches: 3. Germline V gene lookup returns CDR1 SGHVS and CDR2 FNYEAQ. The CDR3 loop spans 13 amino acids. The CDR3 is CASTLAGVNEQFF. The CDR3 coding sequence is TGTGCCAGCACGCTAGCGGGAGTCAATGAGCAGTTCTTC.

This chain joins TRBV25-1 and TRBJ1-1, with TRBD1 matching 10 bases. From germline, CDR1 is MGHDK and CDR2 SYGVNS. This CDR3 has 15 residues. The ends lost 4 bases at V and 3 bases at J; junction bases unmatched: 5. The CDR3 here is CASSGRTGGDTEAFF. CDR3 bases: TGTGCCAGCAGTGGCCGGACAGGGGGGGACACTGAAGCTTTCTTT. Based on the CDR3 plus reference TRBV25-1 and TRBJ1-1, the full variable domain is EADIYQTPRYLVIGTGKKITLECSQTMGHDKMYWYQQDPGMELHLIHYSYGVNSTEKGDLSSESTVSRIRTEHFPLTLESARPSHTSQYLCASSGRTGGDTEAFFGQGTRLTVV.

The chain couples TRBV10-3 to TRBJ2-6; 10 bases match TRBD1. Looked up from germline, CDR1 is ENHRY and CDR2 is SYGVKD. Trimming at V came to 0 bases and at J to 0 bases, leaving 5 bases not matched to a gene. The CDR3 extends over 19 amino acids. The CDR3 is CAISESRGTGASGANVLTF. The CDR3 coding sequence is TGTGCCATCAGTGAGTCGAGGGGGACAGGGGCCTCTGGGGCCAACGTCCTGACTTTC.

This clone was counted once. The chain carries TRBV7-7 and TRBJ2-5; 8 bases match TRBD1. This CDR3 is 14 amino acids long. V lost 5 bases and J lost 4; bases outside the gene matches: 6. Germline lookup yields CDR1 SSHAT and CDR2 FNYEAQ (reference sequence). The chain's CDR3 is CASSRDRGGETQYF. The CDR3 DNA reads TGTGCCAGCAGCCGAGACAGGGGTGGAGAGACCCAGTACTTC. The full variable domain, its missing parts supplied by reference TRBV7-7 and TRBJ2-5, is GAGVSQSPRYKVTKRGQDVTLRCDPISSHATLYWYQQALGQGPEFLTYFNYEAQPDKSGLPSDRFSAERPEGSISTLTIQRTEQRDSAMYRCASSRDRGGETQYFGPGTRLLVL.

The chain uses TRBV21-1 and TRBJ2-3; the table's D call, TRBD1, was not checked against the DNA. TRBV21-1 constitutes a pseudogene. The CDR3 spans 21 residues. In DNA, the CDR3 is TGTGCCAGCAGCAATCGCGGCAATATAGACAGGGTACCCGCACCCACAGATACGCAGTATTTT. This encodes CASSNRGNIDRVPAPTDTQYF.

The chain joins TRBV9 to TRBJ1-1, with TRBD1 identical over 7 bases. V gave up 0 bases and J gave up 5 bases; unmatched junction bases: 7. The CDR3 has 15 amino acids. The V gene's germline CDR1 is SGDLS and CDR2 YYNGEE. CDR3 nucleotides: TGTGCCAGCAGCGTAGTGCGACAGGGTGGGACTGAAGCTTTCTTT. Amino acid sequence: CASSVVRQGGTEAFF.

V and J are TRBV19 and TRBJ1-1, with D hard to call. The V end was cut by 2 bases, the J end by 2 bases, with 9 bases between. The CDR3 is made up of 14 amino acids. Germline V CDR1 and CDR2: LNHDA, SQIVND (reference sequence). The CDR3 loop is CASSIFDGNTEAFF. DNA for the CDR3: TGTGCCAGTAGTATATTTGACGGTAACACTGAAGCTTTCTTT.

This rearrangement joins TRBV6-2 or TRBV6-3 to TRBJ2-5; D might be TRBD1 (5 bases). This CDR3 comprises 14 residues. From germline, CDR1 is MNHEY and CDR2 SVGEGT. V lost 2 bases and J lost 5, with 12 bases in between. The CDR3 DNA reads as TGTGCCAGCAGTTACGCACAGGATGTGGAGACCCAGTACTTC. Protein sequence: CASSYAQDVETQYF.

This clone is a singleton in its sample. The genes are TRBV7-8 and TRBJ2-3, with 10 nucleotides matching TRBD2. Germline-derived CDR1 and CDR2 are SGHVS and FQNEAQ. There are 16 residues in the CDR3. Losses at the gene ends were 5 bases for V and 4 bases for J; bases not matched to a gene: 9. The CDR3 region has the DNA TGTGCCAGCAGCCCAGTCCGGCTAGCGGGAGCAGATACGCAGTATTTT. Protein product: CASSPVRLAGADTQYF.

This clone was recorded once. The V gene is TRBV6-2 or TRBV6-3, the J gene TRBJ1-2, with D perhaps matching TRBD1 (6 bases). Germline V gene data show CDR1 as MNHEY and CDR2 as SVGEGT. This CDR3 has 13 residues. The ends were cut back, 6 bases at V and 1 base at J, with 9 bases in the middle. DNA of the CDR3: TGTGCCAGCAGCAGACAGGATAACTATGGCTACACCTTC. As protein: CASSRQDNYGYTF.

This chain uses TRBV3-1 (or the pseudogene TRBV3-2) with TRBJ2-3, with a possible D match to TRBD2 (5 bases). Germline V lookup: CDR1 LGHDT, CDR2 YNNKEL (reference sequence). The CDR3 sequence is 15 residues long. V lost 5 bases and J lost 3, with 15 bases in between. DNA of the CDR3: TGTGCCAGCAGCGAGGGAGTAACTGGTACAGATACGCAGTATTTT. It encodes CASSEGVTGTDTQYF.

The V gene is TRBV7-2, the J gene TRBJ2-1; tentative D call: TRBD2 (6 bases). V gave up 5 bases and J gave up 3 bases, with 8 bases separating them. The CDR3 has 13 amino acids. In germline, CDR1 is SGHTA, CDR2 FQGNSA. CDR3 bases: TGTGCCAGCAGCCTGGACTACTACAATGAGCAGTTCTTC. Protein: CASSLDYYNEQFF.

V is TRBV4-3 and J is TRBJ1-5, with D unresolved. This CDR3 has 15 residues. The V and J ends lost 0 bases and 0 bases respectively, with 6 bases between them. The germline V gene encodes CDR1 LGHNA and CDR2 YSLEER. The DNA of the CDR3 is TGCGCCAGCAGCCAAGAGTCAGATAGCAATCAGCCCCAGCATTTT. Translation gives CASSQESDSNQPQHF.

This clone was seen more than once but under ten times. V gene TRBV5-1 combines with J gene TRBJ2-2; 15 bases are a match to TRBD2. The CDR3 runs 17 residues. Germline CDR1 reads SGHRS; CDR2 reads YFSETQ. V shed 4 bases and J 5 bases; nucleotides not matched to a gene: 6. The CDR3 is CASSTGTSGRSTGELFF. CDR3 sequence (DNA): TGCGCCAGCAGCACTGGGACTAGCGGGAGGTCAACCGGGGAGCTGTTTTTT.

The chain joins TRBV3-1 (or the pseudogene TRBV3-2) to TRBJ2-7, with D hard to call. CDR3 size: 15 residues. V lost 2 bases, J lost 0 bases, and 11 bases lay in between. Looked up from germline, CDR1 is LGHDT and CDR2 is YNNKEL (reference sequence). The CDR3 spells CASSQKSTSSYEQYF. For the CDR3, the DNA is TGTGCCAGCAGCCAAAAATCGACCAGCTCCTACGAGCAGTACTTC.

The J gene is TRBJ2-7, the V gene TRBV7-8, with a possible D match to TRBD2 (5 bases). V was shortened by 3 bases and J by 6 bases, with 12 bases between the two germline ends. This CDR3 contains 13 residues. Germline loops: CDR1 SGHVS, CDR2 FQNEAQ. CDR3 sequence reads: CASSFRSAGEQYF. In DNA, the CDR3 is TGTGCCAGCAGCTTCAGGAGCGCGGGCGAGCAGTACTTC.

A word on this clone: This sample also contains other DNA sequences that code for the same CDR3. This sequence joins TRBV4-1 and TRBJ2-3; D unresolved. V was pared by 0 bases and J by 1 base, with 8 bases between. CDR1 is MGHRA, CDR2 YSYEKL, per germline. The CDR3 contains 15 residues. CDR3 coding DNA: TGCGCCAGCAGCCAAGACGGTGGGGGCACAGATACGCAGTATTTT. Its translation is CASSQDGGGTDTQYF.

V gene TRBV9 combines with J gene TRBJ2-7, with a tentative D call TRBD2 (6 bases). Germline lookup yields CDR1 SGDLS and CDR2 YYNGEE. The CDR3 runs 14 residues. V was trimmed by 0 bases and J by 6 bases, leaving 13 bases between them. CDR3 in DNA: TGTGCCAGCAGCGTAGAATCCGGGAGCGGCGAGCAGTACTTC. It specifies CASSVESGSGEQYF.

The J gene is TRBJ1-1, the V gene TRBV7-9; D perhaps matches TRBD1 (5 bases). There are 13 residues in the CDR3. V lost 4 bases, J lost 1 base, and 7 bases lay in between. Germline lookup yields CDR1 SEHNR and CDR2 FQNEAQ (reference sequence). CDR3 DNA sequence: TGTGCCAGCAGCTGGGACCCGAACACTGAAGCTTTCTTT. Translation gives CASSWDPNTEAFF.